What follows are 3 T cell receptor beta chains derived from one specimen sequenced in a study of T-cell memory formation after mild COVID-19. One entry per CDR3 protein, called by TCRdb with MiXCR from the 5' RACE reads. Among around 300,000 distinct CDR3 sequences, approximately 19% were seen once, and the ten largest hold 23%. Specimen: PBMCs or a T cell subset sorted from them (not recorded which). The receptors were gathered from a man between 18 and 29 years old who had mild COVID-19 (a few samples of this study predate the infection). Cell type and time point are not known.

This clonotype was found a few times. The chain recombines TRBV4-1 with TRBJ1-5, with D perhaps TRBD1 (6 bases). CDR3 length: 14 amino acids. V was pared by 4 bases and J by 6 bases, with 13 bases between. Germline lookup yields CDR1 MGHRA and CDR2 YSYEKL. The CDR3 DNA follows: TGCGCCAGCAGCCCTGAACAGGGTTCTCAGCCCCAGCATTTT. Protein sequence: CASSPEQGSQPQHF.

This clonotype was detected a few times. The genes are TRBV19 and TRBJ2-7; TRBD1 or TRBD2 may be the D gene (5 bases each). CDR3 size: 13 residues. Germline assignment: CDR1 LNHDA and CDR2 SQIVND (reference sequence). V was clipped by 5 bases and J by 3 bases, with 11 bases between them. CDR3 sequence reads: CASSPGPHYEQYV. CDR3 nucleotides: TGTGCCAGTAGTCCGGGACCCCACTACGAGCAGTACGTC.

The gene calls are TRBV6-6 and TRBJ2-2, with 7 bases lining up with TRBD1. Germline CDR1 is MNHNY and CDR2 is SVGAGI (reference sequence). The CDR3 spans 10 residues. CDR3 DNA: TGTGTAGGGGGCTCCGGGGAGCTGTTTTTT. Protein product: CVGGSGELFF.